A selection of T cell receptor beta chains follows, all from one sample in a study of T cells after yellow fever vaccination. TCRdb re-called the 5' RACE reads with MiXCR, one entry per CDR3 protein. The table lists about 45,000 distinct CDR3 sequences, roughly 7% of them singletons. The sample in question was CD8+ T cells not binding an NS4B(214-222) dextramer, sorted from PBMCs, obtained 45 days after the yellow fever booster vaccination. The receptor set was obtained from a young man who received the YFV17D yellow fever vaccine. Both conserved end residues are part of each CDR3. Fields, in order: clone size, J gene, V gene, D gene, CDR3 protein, CDR3 DNA. D genes are given only for firm matches. Some rows have no size entry. The others give once, few or many, or a class for an expanded clone.

clone size: medium-sized; J gene: TRBJ1-5; V gene: TRBV2; D gene: -; CDR3 protein: CASSDVAGQIFALGNQPQHF; CDR3 DNA: TGTGCCAGCAGTGATGTGGCAGGACAAATTTTCGCCCTGGGGAATCAGCCCCAGCATTTT
clone size: many; J gene: TRBJ1-4; V gene: TRBV2; D gene: -; CDR3 protein: CASSARQITNEKLFF; CDR3 DNA: TGTGCCAGCAGTGCTCGACAGATAACTAATGAAAAACTGTTTTTT
clone size: many; J gene: TRBJ2-2; V gene: TRBV9; D gene: TRBD2; CDR3 protein: CASSLRPAGAFTGELFF; CDR3 DNA: TGTGCCAGCAGCCTCCGCCCAGCGGGAGCTTTTACCGGGGAGCTGTTTTTT
clone size: many; J gene: TRBJ2-3; V gene: TRBV24-1; D gene: -; CDR3 protein: CATGTDTQYF; CDR3 DNA: TGTGCCACAGGCACAGATACGCAGTATTTT
clone size: many; J gene: TRBJ2-1; V gene: TRBV29-1; D gene: -; CDR3 protein: CSVEGVSGHYNEQFF; CDR3 DNA: TGCAGCGTTGAAGGGGTAAGCGGCCATTACAATGAGCAGTTCTTC
clone size: many; J gene: TRBJ2-1; V gene: TRBV7-9; D gene: -; CDR3 protein: CASSGPPDGLRGEQFF; CDR3 DNA: TGTGCCAGCAGCGGACCACCGGACGGCCTAAGGGGTGAGCAGTTCTTC
clone size: many; J gene: TRBJ2-2; V gene: TRBV21-1; D gene: -; CDR3 protein: CASSLPAGCVLLCTGELFF; CDR3 DNA: TGTGCCAGCAGCCTCCCAGCGGGATGCGTTTTGTTGTGCACCGGGGAGCTGTTTTTT
clone size: many; J gene: TRBJ2-1; V gene: TRBV5-1; D gene: TRBD2; CDR3 protein: CASSFSGSSNEQFF; CDR3 DNA: TGCGCCAGCAGCTTTAGCGGGAGTTCCAATGAGCAGTTCTTC
clone size: many; J gene: TRBJ2-7; V gene: TRBV25-1; D gene: -; CDR3 protein: CASSPSASSTEQYF; CDR3 DNA: TGTGCCAGCAGCCCCAGCGCTTCGAGTACCGAGCAGTACTTC
clone size: few; J gene: TRBJ2-1; V gene: TRBV13; D gene: TRBD2; CDR3 protein: CASRREGAYNEQFF; CDR3 DNA: TGTGCCAGCAGAAGGGAGGGAGCCTACAATGAGCAGTTCTTC
clone size: many; J gene: TRBJ1-1; V gene: TRBV7-9; D gene: -; CDR3 protein: CASSLGRGVNTEAFF; CDR3 DNA: TGTGCCAGCAGCTTAGGTAGAGGGGTGAACACTGAAGCTTTCTTT
clone size: many; J gene: TRBJ2-5; V gene: TRBV20-1; D gene: -; CDR3 protein: CSAREAQETQYF; CDR3 DNA: TGCAGTGCTAGAGAGGCTCAAGAGACCCAGTACTTC
clone size: -; J gene: TRBJ2-7; V gene: TRBV19; D gene: TRBD2; CDR3 protein: CASSSAGAAYEQYF; CDR3 DNA: TGTGCCAGTAGTAGTGCGGGAGCGGCCTACGAGCAGTACTTC
clone size: many; J gene: TRBJ1-4; V gene: TRBV4-3; D gene: -; CDR3 protein: CASSQESYATNEKLFF; CDR3 DNA: TGCGCCAGCAGCCAAGAATCGTATGCAACTAATGAAAAACTGTTTTTT
clone size: many; J gene: TRBJ2-7; V gene: TRBV28; D gene: -; CDR3 protein: CASSIRRDGFYEQYF; CDR3 DNA: TGTGCCAGCAGTATTCGGAGGGATGGTTTCTACGAGCAGTACTTC
clone size: many; J gene: TRBJ2-7; V gene: TRBV6-2/TRBV6-3; D gene: TRBD2; CDR3 protein: CASGTSGSYDEQYF; CDR3 DNA: TGTGCCAGCGGGACTAGCGGGAGTTATGACGAGCAGTACTTC
clone size: -; J gene: TRBJ2-7; V gene: TRBV2; D gene: -; CDR3 protein: CATRGPPDPYEQYF; CDR3 DNA: TGTGCCACCCGTGGACCGCCTGACCCCTACGAGCAGTACTTC
clone size: many; J gene: TRBJ2-2; V gene: TRBV10-1; D gene: TRBD2; CDR3 protein: CASSESTSGPGELFF; CDR3 DNA: TGCGCCAGCAGTGAGAGTACTAGCGGGCCCGGGGAGCTGTTTTTT
clone size: many; J gene: TRBJ2-5; V gene: TRBV3-1; D gene: -; CDR3 protein: CASSQIGFEQETQYF; CDR3 DNA: TGTGCCAGCAGCCAAATCGGCTTTGAGCAAGAGACCCAGTACTTC
clone size: many; J gene: TRBJ2-1; V gene: TRBV15; D gene: TRBD2; CDR3 protein: CATSREGGLAAYNEQFF; CDR3 DNA: TGTGCCACCAGCAGAGAAGGGGGACTAGCGGCCTACAATGAGCAGTTCTTC
clone size: many; J gene: TRBJ2-2; V gene: TRBV5-1; D gene: TRBD1; CDR3 protein: CASSLALGTGDFNTGELFF; CDR3 DNA: TGCGCCAGCAGCTTGGCCCTTGGGACAGGAGATTTTAACACCGGGGAGCTGTTTTTT
clone size: many; J gene: TRBJ2-5; V gene: TRBV18; D gene: TRBD2; CDR3 protein: CASSPPVAGFQETQYF; CDR3 DNA: TGTGCCAGCTCACCACCTGTAGCGGGATTCCAAGAGACCCAGTACTTC
clone size: many; J gene: TRBJ2-3; V gene: TRBV16; D gene: -; CDR3 protein: CASSQSRLATDTQYF; CDR3 DNA: TGTGCCAGCAGCCAATCGAGACTGGCTACAGATACGCAGTATTTT
clone size: few; J gene: TRBJ2-7; V gene: TRBV14; D gene: -; CDR3 protein: CASSLPGDLEQYF; CDR3 DNA: TGTGCCAGCAGCCTCCCAGGGGATCTCGAGCAGTACTTC
clone size: -; J gene: TRBJ2-5; V gene: TRBV5-5; D gene: -; CDR3 protein: CASAPGPLGRETQYF; CDR3 DNA: TGTGCCAGCGCCCCTGGGCCCCTCGGCAGGGAGACCCAGTACTTC
clone size: -; J gene: TRBJ2-7; V gene: TRBV29-1; D gene: TRBD1; CDR3 protein: CSVEIRGPYEQYF; CDR3 DNA: TGCAGCGTTGAAATCAGGGGGCCCTACGAGCAGTACTTC
clone size: many; J gene: TRBJ2-1; V gene: TRBV5-1; D gene: TRBD1; CDR3 protein: CASSFVDRGFDEQFF; CDR3 DNA: TGCGCCAGCAGCTTTGTCGACAGGGGTTTCGATGAGCAGTTCTTC
clone size: many; J gene: TRBJ2-7; V gene: TRBV18; D gene: -; CDR3 protein: CASSPRYSYEQYF; CDR3 DNA: TGTGCCAGCTCACCTCGATACTCCTACGAGCAGTACTTC
clone size: many; J gene: TRBJ1-1; V gene: TRBV20-1; D gene: -; CDR3 protein: CSATLTPEAFF; CDR3 DNA: TGCAGTGCTACCCTGACACCTGAAGCTTTCTTT
clone size: many; J gene: TRBJ2-7; V gene: TRBV27; D gene: TRBD1; CDR3 protein: CASSYKGASYEQYF; CDR3 DNA: TGTGCCAGCAGTTACAAGGGGGCCTCCTACGAGCAGTACTTC
clone size: many; J gene: TRBJ2-1; V gene: TRBV11-2; D gene: TRBD2; CDR3 protein: CASSQSGRAYNEQFF; CDR3 DNA: TGTGCCAGCAGCCAGAGCGGGAGGGCCTACAATGAGCAGTTCTTC
clone size: few; J gene: TRBJ2-1; V gene: TRBV9; D gene: -; CDR3 protein: CASSHGTSDLFF; CDR3 DNA: TGTGCCAGCAGCCACGGGACGTCTGACCTGTTCTTC
clone size: many; J gene: TRBJ2-3; V gene: TRBV4-2; D gene: -; CDR3 protein: CASSQPGRNPDTQYF; CDR3 DNA: TGTGCCAGCAGTCAGCCGGGTCGGAATCCAGATACGCAGTATTTT
clone size: few; J gene: TRBJ2-5; V gene: TRBV29-1; D gene: TRBD1; CDR3 protein: CSARDRGRAETQYF; CDR3 DNA: TGCAGCGCCCGGGACAGGGGGCGAGCTGAGACCCAGTACTTC
clone size: many; J gene: TRBJ2-7; V gene: TRBV6-5; D gene: -; CDR3 protein: CASSYRDGGEQYF; CDR3 DNA: TGTGCCAGCAGTTACAGGGATGGCGGCGAGCAGTACTTC
clone size: many; J gene: TRBJ2-6; V gene: TRBV9; D gene: TRBD2; CDR3 protein: CASSVHVGEGHYDSGANVLTF; CDR3 DNA: TGTGCCAGCAGCGTACATGTGGGGGAGGGGCACTATGACTCTGGGGCCAACGTCCTGACTTTC
clone size: many; J gene: TRBJ2-1; V gene: TRBV6-2/TRBV6-3; D gene: -; CDR3 protein: CASSQGTATYNEQFF; CDR3 DNA: TGTGCCAGCAGCCAGGGGACGGCGACCTACAATGAGCAGTTCTTC
clone size: -; J gene: TRBJ1-1; V gene: TRBV10-3; D gene: -; CDR3 protein: CAIKEAGTEAFF; CDR3 DNA: TGTGCCATCAAAGAGGCGGGGACTGAAGCTTTCTTT
clone size: few; J gene: TRBJ2-1; V gene: TRBV4-3; D gene: -; CDR3 protein: CASSQTGRSYNEQFF; CDR3 DNA: TGCGCCAGCAGCCAGACGGGAAGATCCTACAATGAGCAGTTCTTC
clone size: many; J gene: TRBJ2-5; V gene: TRBV27; D gene: -; CDR3 protein: CASSLSRDFNQETQYF; CDR3 DNA: TGTGCCAGCAGTTTATCGAGGGACTTCAACCAAGAGACCCAGTACTTC
clone size: few; J gene: TRBJ2-7; V gene: TRBV25-1; D gene: -; CDR3 protein: CASSEYFGSHEQYF; CDR3 DNA: TGTGCCAGCAGTGAATATTTCGGGAGTCACGAGCAGTACTTC
clone size: many; J gene: TRBJ2-1; V gene: TRBV2; D gene: -; CDR3 protein: CASSIVDNEQFF; CDR3 DNA: TGTGCCAGCAGTATTGTGGACAATGAGCAGTTCTTC
clone size: many; J gene: TRBJ2-1; V gene: TRBV29-1; D gene: -; CDR3 protein: CSVSRENSYNEQFF; CDR3 DNA: TGCAGCGTTAGTCGGGAGAACTCCTACAATGAGCAGTTCTTC
clone size: many; J gene: TRBJ2-3; V gene: TRBV15; D gene: -; CDR3 protein: CATSRDGLNTDTQYF; CDR3 DNA: TGTGCCACCAGCAGGGACGGATTAAACACAGATACGCAGTATTTT
clone size: medium-sized; J gene: TRBJ2-7; V gene: TRBV7-6; D gene: -; CDR3 protein: CASGRDHTYEQYF; CDR3 DNA: TGTGCCAGCGGCCGGGACCATACCTACGAGCAGTACTTC
clone size: few; J gene: TRBJ2-2; V gene: TRBV6-1; D gene: TRBD2; CDR3 protein: CASSERLAGGTNTGELFF; CDR3 DNA: TGTGCCAGCAGTGAACGTTTAGCGGGAGGAACCAACACCGGGGAGCTGTTTTTT
clone size: many; J gene: TRBJ2-7; V gene: TRBV20-1; D gene: -; CDR3 protein: CSATPADEYEYEQYF; CDR3 DNA: TGCAGTGCTACCCCAGCCGATGAATATGAATACGAGCAGTACTTC
clone size: many; J gene: TRBJ2-1; V gene: TRBV9; D gene: TRBD2; CDR3 protein: CASSVGLAGGYEQFF; CDR3 DNA: TGTGCCAGCAGCGTAGGACTAGCGGGAGGGTATGAGCAGTTCTTC
clone size: many; J gene: TRBJ2-3; V gene: TRBV28; D gene: -; CDR3 protein: CASSPRLGGTDTQYF; CDR3 DNA: TGTGCCAGCAGCCCCCGATTGGGTGGTACAGATACGCAGTATTTT
clone size: many; J gene: TRBJ2-7; V gene: TRBV6-2/TRBV6-3; D gene: -; CDR3 protein: CASVSLKRFYEQYF; CDR3 DNA: TGTGCCAGCGTGTCCCTCAAGCGGTTCTACGAGCAGTACTTC